The clone carrying this TCR beta chain was observed many times. TCRdb recomputed calls from the RT-PCR reads with MiXCR, one row per CDR3 protein. The sample holds around 700,000 distinct CDR3 sequences, approximately 15% seen once. The trim removed 4 bases at V and 2 bases at J, leaving 5 bases unmatched. This CDR3 region has 16 residues. Germline CDR1 reads SGHRS; CDR2 reads YFSETQ. The J gene is TRBJ2-1, the V gene TRBV5-1; 11 bases line up with TRBD2. The origin of this receptor is a female donor in good health, serving as a healthy control. The material sequenced was memory CD4+ T cells from blood. The CDR3 spells CASSLLAGGAYNEQFF. As DNA, the CDR3 is TGCGCCAGCAGCCTCCTAGCGGGGGGAGCCTACAATGAGCAGTTCTTC.